This T cell receptor beta chain was obtained from a study of CD4 T cells in relation to SARS-CoV-2 and coronaviruses. Across the whole study: ViraFEST: roughly 10-day antigen culture of PBMCs, then TCR beta CDR3 sequencing.

Before the COVID-19 pandemic, during about 2010-2019, CD4+ T cells were taken from unexposed donors. The cells were cultured for under twelve days before CD4+ T cells were isolated. Unexposed-donor CD4+ T cells were probed with SARS-CoV-2 S/N and four cold-coronavirus spikes, cells permitting. Sequenced by immunoSEQ multiplex PCR; TCRdb stores in-frame clones only, minus some. Of about 19,000 clones in the sample, approximately 77% were seen once. This clone occurred a few times. Its target is not known. This TCR was recovered from a human donor in good health. Sequencing used CD4+ T cells from PBMCs, cultured in vitro.

CDR3 region: CASRPDRTNYGYTF. CDR3 nucleotide sequence: TGTGCCAGCAGACCGGACCGGACTAACTATGGCTACACCTTC. This chain uses TRBV2 with TRBJ1-2, with D unresolved. The CDR3 is made up of 14 amino acids. The germline V gene encodes CDR1 SNHLY and CDR2 FYNNEI. Trimming pared 6 bases from V and 0 bases from J, leaving 11 bases between.